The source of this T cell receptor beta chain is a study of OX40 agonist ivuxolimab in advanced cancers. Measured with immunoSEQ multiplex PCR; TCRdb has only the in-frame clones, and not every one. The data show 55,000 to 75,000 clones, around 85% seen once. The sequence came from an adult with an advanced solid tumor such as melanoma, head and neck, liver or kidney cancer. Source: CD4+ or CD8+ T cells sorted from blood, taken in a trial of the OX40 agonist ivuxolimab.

DNA for the CDR3: TGCGCCAGCAGCCAGGGGGCCGTCCTTACCGGGGAGCTGTTTTTT. This sequence encodes CASSQGAVLTGELFF. The chain recombines TRBV4-1 with TRBJ2-2, with a tentative D call TRBD1 (6 bases). The CDR3 consists of 15 residues. The germline V and J ends were trimmed by 3 bases and 5 bases, with 13 bases remaining between them. Looked up from germline, CDR1 is MGHRA and CDR2 is YSYEKL.